This TCR beta chain was retrieved from a study of radiotherapy plus CTLA-4 blockade in lung cancer (dated by TCRdb to the late 2010s). Some background on the complete study: Among the enrolled patients, under 20% had an objective response, and less than 40% reached disease control.

Receptors were amplified or captured by the immunoSEQ multiplex PCR assay. This is the immuneACCESS table as TCRdb keeps it, with only in-frame sequences that have V and J called. A part of the clones is gone; compared with another copy, unresolved V genes explain less than half, and the rest is unexplained. This sample holds approximately 85,000 clones; under 85% were observed only once. The ten largest clonotypes hold roughly 15% of the sample. The study evaluated CTLA-4 blockade (ipilimumab) given together with focal radiation therapy in patients who had chemo-refractory metastatic non-small-cell lung cancer. As to this clone: Its antigen is unknown. Per-base qualities were not stored, and no clone one base away is much larger.

Summary of the overall study and its limitations: Early dynamic changes in blood T cell clones, together with increased serum interferon-beta after radiation, were reported as the strongest predictors of response. TCR clones derived from tumors expanded in peripheral blood after treatment with radiotherapy and ipilimumab.

The specimen comprised peripheral blood, sampled from a patient treated with radiotherapy plus ipilimumab. The clonotype originates from a human donor with non-small cell lung cancer that progressed on radiotherapy plus ipilimumab.

The CDR3: CASGLRPANYGYTF. The bases are TGTGCCAGCGGGCTTCGACCTGCTAACTATGGCTACACCTTC. The sequence is built from TRBV27 and TRBJ1-2; no D gene can be assigned with confidence. At the junction V is shortened by 8 bases and J by 0 bases, with 13 bases in between. The CDR3 numbers 14 residues from cysteine through phenylalanine. Only the CDR3 portion is preserved as DNA: 42 bases, with reading frame beginning at the first base. As encoded in the germline V gene (reference sequence), CDR1 is MNHEY while CDR2 is SMNVEV.